This T cell receptor beta chain was captured in a study of blood T cell repertoires in COVID-19. Study-level information: Sample material is recorded as cDNA or gDNA derived from T cells, B-cell-depleted T cells, or PBMCs.

The CDR3 is made up of 14 amino acids. Germline loops: CDR1 SGDLS, CDR2 YYNGEE. The V end lost 4 bases, the J end lost 1 base, and 11 bases lay between the germline ends. In the authors' methods: It was from reference gene primer amplification that nucleated cell counts were estimated. TCRdb's copy holds only in-frame clones and misses some; the assay was immunoSEQ multiplex PCR. D and trimming were read from the DNA, whereas the V and J calls and clone size are those reported in that table. The data hold fewer than 650,000 clones, with around 90% observed a single time. This TCR was sampled from a woman in her forties or fifties with COVID-19, enrolled during active disease. This chain connects TRBV9 to TRBJ1-1; maybe TRBD1 (5 bases). Sequencing was performed on peripheral blood. CDR3 protein: CASSPRTKNTEAFF. CDR3 coding DNA: TGTGCCAGCAGCCCGCGGACAAAGAACACTGAAGCTTTCTTT.